Each of the 29 T cell receptor beta chains below was sequenced from the same sample in a study of blood T cell repertoires in COVID-19. Produced via immunoSEQ multiplex PCR; TCRdb's table is partial and in-frame only. Of about 74,000 clones in the sample, 88% were seen once. The material sequenced was peripheral blood. Receptor source: an elderly woman with active or convalescent COVID-19.

The chain carries TRBV4-2 and TRBJ1-4, with D possibly TRBD1 on 5 matching bases. With 0 bases removed from V and 6 bases from J, the gap between germline ends came to 11 bases. The CDR3 length is 15 residues. Germline CDR1 is LGHNA and CDR2 is YNFKEQ. The CDR3 region is CASSQDRGSDEKLFF. The CDR3 DNA reads as TGTGCCAGCAGCCAAGATCGGGGGTCGGATGAAAAACTGTTTTTT.

The V and J genes are TRBV7-9 and TRBJ2-3; tentatively, D is TRBD2 (7 bases). The CDR3 contains 17 residues. In germline, CDR1 is SEHNR, CDR2 FQNEAQ (reference sequence). Trimming removed 4 bases at V and 2 bases at J, with 19 bases between. The DNA for the CDR3 is TGTGCCAGCAGCTCAATGGGGGGTCGGGGGGCCACAGATACGCAGTATTTT. Translating gives CASSSMGGRGATDTQYF. Using reference TRBV7-9 and TRBJ2-3 for the parts outside the CDR3, the full variable domain is DTGVSQNPRHKITKRGQNVTFRCDPISEHNRLYWYRQTLGQGPEFLTYFQNEAQLEKSRLLSDRFSAERPKGSFSTLEIQRTEQGDSAMYLCASSSMGGRGATDTQYFGPGTRLTVL.

The DNA of the CDR3 is TGTGCCAGCAGCAAAGTCGTAAGGAAGAGACAGGGAGAGGTGGGATACACTGAAGCTTTCTTT. Its translation is CASSKVVRKRQGEVGYTEAFF. The chain carries TRBV21-1 and TRBJ1-1; TRBD1 is the table's D call and was not checked against the DNA. TRBV21-1 is flagged as a pseudogene. This CDR3 contains 21 residues.

The chain carries TRBV29-1 and TRBJ1-1; D unclear. Germline CDR1 is SQVTM and CDR2 is ANQGSEA. The V and J ends lost 4 bases and 0 bases respectively, with 12 bases between them. The CDR3 runs 14 residues. The CDR3 DNA sequence: TGCAGCGTTGCCCCTCCCGGGATGAACACTGAAGCTTTCTTT. This translates into CSVAPPGMNTEAFF.

The chain uses TRBV7-2 and TRBJ2-2; D is possibly TRBD2 (6 bases). V lost 5 bases, J lost 3 bases, and 19 bases lay in between. This CDR3 spans 17 amino acids. Germline lookup yields CDR1 SGHTA and CDR2 FQGNSA. The CDR3 coding sequence is TGTGCCAGCAGCGTAAATACCCCGGGACTCTACACCGGGGAGCTGTTTTTT. Translated: CASSVNTPGLYTGELFF.

CDR3 sequence reads: CASSDLRGAGGELFF. CDR3 bases: TGTGCCAGCAGTGACTTAAGGGGCGCTGGCGGGGAGCTGTTTTTT. The chain is built from TRBV2 and TRBJ2-2, with D possibly TRBD1 on 5 matching bases. V was cut by 3 bases and J by 7 bases, with 15 bases left in between. This CDR3 spans 15 amino acids. CDR1 and CDR2 (germline): SNHLY, FYNNEI. Complete variable domain (other parts from reference TRBV2 and TRBJ2-2): EPEVTQTPSHQVTQMGQEVILRCVPISNHLYFYWYRQILGQKVEFLVSFYNNEISEKSEIFDDQFSVERPDGSNFTLKIRSTKLEDSAMYFCASSDLRGAGGELFFGEGSRLTVL.

This sequence joins TRBV25-1 and TRBJ1-2, with 10 bases identical to TRBD1. The junction had 10 bases not matched to a gene; V was cut back by 4 bases and J by 5 bases. The CDR3 sequence is 16 residues long. Germline V gives CDR1 MGHDK, CDR2 SYGVNS. CDR3 loop: CASSAYRTGGGYGYTF. The CDR3 bases are TGTGCCAGCAGTGCATATCGGACAGGGGGAGGATATGGCTACACCTTC.

J is TRBJ1-1 and V is TRBV6-2 or TRBV6-3; D uncertain. V lost 2 bases to trimming and J lost 0 bases, with 19 bases between them. This CDR3 is built from 18 residues. Germline loops: CDR1 MNHEY, CDR2 SVGEGT. The CDR3 loop is CASSYIIGRGKMNTEAFF. In nucleotides, the CDR3 is TGTGCCAGCAGTTACATAATTGGACGGGGAAAAATGAACACTGAAGCTTTCTTT.

CDR3 bases: TGTGCCAGCTCACCCGCAGGGGGGACGAGCAATCAGCCCCAGCATTTT. Translated: CASSPAGGTSNQPQHF. V usage is TRBV18 and J usage is TRBJ1-5, with 7 bases aligning to TRBD1. The CDR3 covers 16 residues. V shed 3 bases, J shed 1 base, and the junction held 6 bases outside the gene matches. Germline V gene data show CDR1 as KGHSH and CDR2 as LQKENI.

V usage is TRBV6-1 and J usage is TRBJ1-6; 9 bases agree with TRBD1. V lost 1 base, J lost 2 bases, and 3 bases stayed unmatched. This CDR3 has 17 residues. From germline, CDR1 is MNHNS and CDR2 SASEGT. In DNA, the CDR3 is TGTGCCAGCAGTGAAGGGGGACAGGGCACCTATAATTCACCCCTCCACTTT. Translation: CASSEGGQGTYNSPLHF.

This chain uses TRBV9 with TRBJ2-5; TRBD1 is a possible D gene (5 bases). The CDR3 loop spans 15 amino acids. Trimming took 0 bases from V and 1 from J, leaving 10 bases between them. Per germline, CDR1 SGDLS and CDR2 YYNGEE. CDR3 in amino acids: CASSVAAGPQETQYF. The CDR3 bases are TGTGCCAGCAGCGTAGCGGCAGGGCCCCAAGAGACCCAGTACTTC. The whole variable domain, filled in from reference TRBV9 and TRBJ2-5, reads DSGVTQTPKHLITATGQRVTLRCSPRSGDLSVYWYQQSLDQGLQFLIQYYNGEERAKGNILERFSAQQFPDLHSELNLSSLELGDSALYFCASSVAAGPQETQYFGPGTRLLVL.

The J gene is TRBJ2-3, the V gene TRBV19, with 7 nucleotides matching TRBD2. The trim removed 8 bases at V and 5 bases at J, leaving 16 bases unmatched. The CDR3 has 16 residues. CDR1 and CDR2 (germline): LNHDA, SQIVND (reference sequence). CDR3 sequence (DNA): TGTGCCAGTCGCCGACTAGCTACTGAAAAGGGAGATACGCAGTATTTT. Translated, it gives CASRRLATEKGDTQYF.

This chain joins TRBV12-3 or TRBV12-4 and TRBJ1-1; D uncertain. The V end lost 5 bases, the J end lost 7 bases, and 11 bases lay between the germline ends. The CDR3 covers 12 residues. The CDR3 is CASSTPYSEAFF. CDR3 bases: TGTGCCAGCAGTACTCCCTACAGTGAAGCTTTCTTT.

This clone was recorded only once. The V and J genes are TRBV24-1 and TRBJ1-1; 9 bases are shared with TRBD1. The CDR3 spans 17 residues. CDR1 and CDR2 (germline): KGHDR, SFDVKD. The V segment lost 2 bases and the J segment 0 bases; nucleotides outside the gene matches: 6. DNA of the CDR3: TGTGCCACCAGTGATTCCAGGGGGACAGGGATGAACACTGAAGCTTTCTTT. Its translation is CATSDSRGTGMNTEAFF.

This clone was observed once. The chain links TRBV11-2 to TRBJ1-2; D is undetermined. The CDR3 runs to 14 residues. V was pared by 1 base and J by 0 bases, with 6 bases between. Germline lookup yields CDR1 SGHAT and CDR2 FQNNGV. CDR3 DNA: TGTGCCAGCAGCTTAGTGGCAGCTAACTATGGCTACACCTTC. Its protein is CASSLVAANYGYTF.

This chain connects TRBV23-1 to TRBJ1-5, with no clear D. TRBV23-1 is known as an ORF, though its function is uncertain. V was pared by 0 bases and J by 7 bases, with 7 bases between. The CDR3 length is 13 residues. The CDR3, as DNA: TGCGCCAGCAGTCAATCACGGGAACAGCCCCAGCATTTT. This sequence encodes CASSQSREQPQHF.

This clone was found once. The chain recombines TRBV6-6 with TRBJ1-1; D is uncertain. This CDR3 region has 12 residues. The germline CDR1 and CDR2 sequences are MNHNY and SVGAGI (reference sequence). Trimming removed 2 bases from V and 7 bases from J, with 8 bases in between. This CDR3 is CASSYRGDEAFF. CDR3 coding DNA: TGTGCCAGCAGTTACCGGGGAGATGAAGCTTTCTTT.

The V gene is TRBV6-5, the J gene TRBJ1-6, with 8 nucleotides matching TRBD1. V lost 6 bases to trimming and J lost 6 bases; unmatched junction nucleotides: 4. The CDR3 totals 14 residues. Looked up from germline, CDR1 is MNHEY and CDR2 is SVGAGI. The CDR3, as DNA: TGTGCCAGCAGGGGGGACAGGTTTAATTCACCCCTCCACTTT. Encoded protein: CASRGDRFNSPLHF.

This clone was observed a handful of times. This chain joins TRBV7-8 and TRBJ1-3, with TRBD1 matching 9 bases. After removal of 4 bases from V and 4 bases from J, the junction contained 5 bases not matched to a gene. This CDR3 has 15 residues. The germline V gene has CDR1 SGHVS and CDR2 FQNEAQ. The DNA for the CDR3 is TGTGCCAGCAGCTCCCGGACAGGGGCAGGAAACACCATATATTTT. Translation: CASSSRTGAGNTIYF.

This sequence joins TRBV19 and TRBJ2-1, with D possibly matching TRBD1 (5 bases). V dropped 2 bases and J dropped 3 bases, with 5 bases sitting between them. The CDR3 spans 13 residues. Germline lookup yields CDR1 LNHDA and CDR2 SQIVND (reference sequence). This CDR3 reads CASSIRGYNEQFF. The DNA for the CDR3 is TGTGCCAGTAGTATAAGGGGCTACAATGAGCAGTTCTTC.

The chain couples TRBV6-1 to TRBJ2-7; D call uncertain. Trimming left V 0 bases short and J 0 bases short, with 12 bases between. The germline CDR1 and CDR2 sequences are MNHNS and SASEGT. This CDR3 spans 16 amino acids. CDR3 loop: CASSEASLRISYEQYF. The CDR3 nucleotides read TGTGCCAGCAGTGAAGCCTCTTTGCGGATCTCCTACGAGCAGTACTTC.

This chain links TRBV6-5 with TRBJ1-2; 10 bases line up with TRBD1. The trim removed 7 bases at V and 7 bases at J, leaving 6 bases unmatched. Germline-derived CDR1 and CDR2 are MNHEY and SVGAGI. The CDR3 covers 13 residues. This CDR3 reads CASTRQGASGYTF. The CDR3 nucleotides are TGTGCCAGCACCCGACAGGGGGCGAGTGGCTACACCTTC.

The gene calls are TRBV12-3 or TRBV12-4 and TRBJ2-7; possible D gene TRBD1, 6 bases. V was clipped by 9 bases and J by 2 bases, with 14 bases between them. The CDR3 has 13 residues. CDR3: CASTGTSTYEQYF. CDR3 DNA sequence: TGTGCCAGTACAGGGACCTCCACCTACGAGCAGTACTTC.

The rearrangement uses TRBV7-9 and TRBJ1-2, with TRBD1 matching over 7 bases. V trimming: 5 bases; J trimming: 0 bases; junction bases outside the gene matches: 6. CDR3 size: 15 residues. Germline CDR1 reads SEHNR; CDR2 reads FQNEAQ (reference sequence). The DNA of the CDR3 is TGTGCCAGCAGCCAGACAGGGCGAGCTAACTATGGCTACACCTTC. Translated: CASSQTGRANYGYTF.

This chain connects TRBV19 to TRBJ1-3; 7 nucleotides match TRBD1. CDR3 length: 16 residues. Germline lookup yields CDR1 LNHDA and CDR2 SQIVND (reference sequence). Trimming cost V 6 bases and J 8 bases; bases outside gene matches: 16. The CDR3 DNA reads TGTGCCAGTAGCAAAACCAGGGTCAGGGGGGAGCACACCATATATTTT. This sequence encodes CASSKTRVRGEHTIYF.

The J gene is TRBJ1-1, the V gene TRBV18; D unclear. Germline loops: CDR1 KGHSH, CDR2 LQKENI. The CDR3 extends over 13 amino acids. The V gene lost 3 bases and the J gene lost 5 bases, with 10 bases spanning the gap. The CDR3 nucleotides read TGTGCCAGCTCACCCTCCGAACTGACTGAAGCTTTCTTT. This translates into CASSPSELTEAFF. Looking up the rest from reference TRBV18 and TRBJ1-1 gives the full variable domain: NAGVMQNPRHLVRRRGQEARLRCSPMKGHSHVYWYRQLPEEGLKFMVYLQKENIIDESGMPKERFSAEFPKEGPSILRIQQVVRGDSAAYFCASSPSELTEAFFGQGTRLTVV.

CDR3 bases: TGTGCCAGCTCACCAATTTTCGGGACAGATAGCTCCTACAATGAGCAGTTCTTC. Amino acid sequence: CASSPIFGTDSSYNEQFF. The chain is built from TRBV18 and TRBJ2-1; 7 nucleotides match TRBD1. Per the germline V gene, CDR1 is KGHSH and CDR2 is LQKENI. V dropped 2 bases and J dropped 0; count of bases not matched to a gene: 10. The CDR3 has 18 residues.

This chain links TRBV7-9 with TRBJ2-1; 11 nucleotides agree with TRBD2. Germline trimming cut 0 bases from V and 9 bases from J; bases unmatched to any gene: 4. The germline CDR1 and CDR2 sequences are SEHNR and FQNEAQ (reference sequence). The CDR3 loop spans 15 amino acids. The CDR3 sequence: CASSLAILAGGEQFF. The CDR3 coding sequence is TGTGCCAGCAGCTTAGCGATCCTAGCGGGGGGTGAGCAGTTCTTC.

V and J are TRBV7-9 and TRBJ1-1; 9 nucleotides agree with TRBD1. Germline trimming cut 4 bases from V and 5 bases from J; bases unmatched to any gene: 11. CDR1 is SEHNR, CDR2 FQNEAQ, per germline (reference sequence). The CDR3 is made up of 16 amino acids. The DNA of the CDR3 is TGTGCCAGCAGCTCTAACAGGGGGCGGTTTGTTACTGAAGCTTTCTTT. Its protein product is CASSSNRGRFVTEAFF.